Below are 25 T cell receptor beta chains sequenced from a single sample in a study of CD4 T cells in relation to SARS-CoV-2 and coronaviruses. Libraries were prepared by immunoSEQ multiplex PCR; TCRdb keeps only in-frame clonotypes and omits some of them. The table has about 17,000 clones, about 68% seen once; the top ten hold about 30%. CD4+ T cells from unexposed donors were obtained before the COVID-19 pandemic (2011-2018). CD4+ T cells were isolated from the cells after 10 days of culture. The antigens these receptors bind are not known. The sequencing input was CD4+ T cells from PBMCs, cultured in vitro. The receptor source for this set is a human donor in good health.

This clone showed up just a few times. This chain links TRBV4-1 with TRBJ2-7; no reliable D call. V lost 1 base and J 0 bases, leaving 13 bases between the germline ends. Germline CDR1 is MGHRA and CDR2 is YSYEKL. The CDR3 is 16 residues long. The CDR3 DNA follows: TGCGCCAGCAGCCAAGTAGCCTCTCTGGACTCCTACGAGCAGTACTTC. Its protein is CASSQVASLDSYEQYF.

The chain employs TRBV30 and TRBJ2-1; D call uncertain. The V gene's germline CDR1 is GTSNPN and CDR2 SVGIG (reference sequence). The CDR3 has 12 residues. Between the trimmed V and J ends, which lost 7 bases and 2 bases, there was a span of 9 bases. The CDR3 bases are TGTGCCTACGTCCGGGCCTACAATGAGCAGTTCTTC. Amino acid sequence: CAYVRAYNEQFF. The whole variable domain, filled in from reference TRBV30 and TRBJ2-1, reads SQTIHQWPATLVQPVGSPLSLECTVEGTSNPNLYWYRQAAGRGLQLLFYSVGIGQISSEVPQNLSASRPQDRQFILSSKKLLLSDSGFYLCAYVRAYNEQFFGPGTRLTVL.

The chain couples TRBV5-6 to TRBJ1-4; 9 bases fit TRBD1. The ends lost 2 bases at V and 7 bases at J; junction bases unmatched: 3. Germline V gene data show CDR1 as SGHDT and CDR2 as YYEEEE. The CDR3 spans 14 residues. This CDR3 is CASSFGQGSEKLFF. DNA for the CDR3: TGTGCCAGCAGCTTCGGACAGGGGAGTGAAAAACTGTTTTTT.

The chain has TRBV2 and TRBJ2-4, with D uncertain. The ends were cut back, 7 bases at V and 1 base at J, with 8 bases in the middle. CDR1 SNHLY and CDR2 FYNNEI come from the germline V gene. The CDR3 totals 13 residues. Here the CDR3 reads CASIQGAKNIQYF. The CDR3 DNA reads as TGTGCCAGCATACAAGGGGCCAAAAACATTCAGTACTTC.

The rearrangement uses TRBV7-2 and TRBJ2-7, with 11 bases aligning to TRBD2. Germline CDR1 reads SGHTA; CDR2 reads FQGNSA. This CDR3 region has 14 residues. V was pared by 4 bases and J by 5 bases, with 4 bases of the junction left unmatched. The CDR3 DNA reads TGTGCCAGCAGCTCCCGACTAGCGGGAAACGAGCAGTACTTC. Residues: CASSSRLAGNEQYF.

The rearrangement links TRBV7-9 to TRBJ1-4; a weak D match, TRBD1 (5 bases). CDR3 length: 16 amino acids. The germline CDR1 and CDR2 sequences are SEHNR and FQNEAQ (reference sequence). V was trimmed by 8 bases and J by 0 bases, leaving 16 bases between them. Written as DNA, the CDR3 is TGTGCCAGCGGGGCCGGACCGGGAGCAACTAATGAAAAACTGTTTTTT. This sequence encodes CASGAGPGATNEKLFF.

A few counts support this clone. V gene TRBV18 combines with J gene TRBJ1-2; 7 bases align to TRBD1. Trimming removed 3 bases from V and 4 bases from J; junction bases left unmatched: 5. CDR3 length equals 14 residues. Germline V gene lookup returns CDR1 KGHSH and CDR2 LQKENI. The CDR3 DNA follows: TGTGCCAGCTCACCCCCGGGACAGATCTATGGCTACACCTTC. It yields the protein CASSPPGQIYGYTF. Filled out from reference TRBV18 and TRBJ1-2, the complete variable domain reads NAGVMQNPRHLVRRRGQEARLRCSPMKGHSHVYWYRQLPEEGLKFMVYLQKENIIDESGMPKERFSAEFPKEGPSILRIQQVVRGDSAAYFCASSPPGQIYGYTFGSGTRLTVV.

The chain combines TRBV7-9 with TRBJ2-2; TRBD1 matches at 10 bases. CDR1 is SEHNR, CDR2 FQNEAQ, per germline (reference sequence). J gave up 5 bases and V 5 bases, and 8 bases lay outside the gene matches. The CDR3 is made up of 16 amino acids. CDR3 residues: CASSPDAGQGTGELFF. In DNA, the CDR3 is TGTGCCAGCAGCCCAGATGCGGGACAGGGGACCGGGGAGCTGTTTTTT.

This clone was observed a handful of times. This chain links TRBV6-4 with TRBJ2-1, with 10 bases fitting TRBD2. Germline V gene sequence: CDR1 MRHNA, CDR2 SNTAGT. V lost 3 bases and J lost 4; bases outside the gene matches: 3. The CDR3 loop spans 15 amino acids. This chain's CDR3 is CASSETSGDYNEQFF. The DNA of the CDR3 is TGTGCCAGCAGTGAAACTAGCGGGGATTACAATGAGCAGTTCTTC.

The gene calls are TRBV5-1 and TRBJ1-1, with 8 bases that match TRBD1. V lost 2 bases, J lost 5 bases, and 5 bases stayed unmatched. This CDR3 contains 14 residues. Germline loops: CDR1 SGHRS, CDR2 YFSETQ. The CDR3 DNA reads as TGCGCCAGCAGCTTCCTGGACAGGGAGACTGAAGCTTTCTTT. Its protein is CASSFLDRETEAFF.

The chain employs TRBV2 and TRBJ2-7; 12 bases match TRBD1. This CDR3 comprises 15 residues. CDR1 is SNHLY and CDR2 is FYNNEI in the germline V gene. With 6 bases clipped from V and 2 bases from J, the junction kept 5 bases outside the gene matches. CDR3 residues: CASRDGTGGAYEQYF. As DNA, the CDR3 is TGTGCCAGCAGGGATGGGACAGGGGGCGCCTACGAGCAGTACTTC.

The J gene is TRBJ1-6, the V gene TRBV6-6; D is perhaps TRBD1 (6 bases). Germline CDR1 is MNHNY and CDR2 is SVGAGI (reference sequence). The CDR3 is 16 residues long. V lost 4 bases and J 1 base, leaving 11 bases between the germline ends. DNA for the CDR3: TGTGCCAGCAGTTCGGGGGGGCAATCCTATAATTCACCCCTCCACTTT. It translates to CASSSGGQSYNSPLHF.

The CDR3 coding sequence is TGTGCCAGCAGTTCATTAGTGTACGAGCAGTTCTTC. This translates into CASSSLVYEQFF. This chain uses TRBV6-2 or TRBV6-3 with TRBJ2-1; D is unclear. With 4 bases removed from V and 10 bases from J, the gap between germline ends came to 11 bases. This CDR3 region has 12 residues. From germline, CDR1 is MNHEY and CDR2 SVGEGT.

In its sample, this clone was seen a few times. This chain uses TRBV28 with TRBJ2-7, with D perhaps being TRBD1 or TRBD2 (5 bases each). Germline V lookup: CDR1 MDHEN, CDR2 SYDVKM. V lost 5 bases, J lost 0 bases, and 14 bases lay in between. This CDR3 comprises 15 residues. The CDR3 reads CASSAQGGGSYEQYF. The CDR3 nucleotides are TGTGCCAGCAGTGCCCAGGGTGGGGGCTCCTACGAGCAGTACTTC.

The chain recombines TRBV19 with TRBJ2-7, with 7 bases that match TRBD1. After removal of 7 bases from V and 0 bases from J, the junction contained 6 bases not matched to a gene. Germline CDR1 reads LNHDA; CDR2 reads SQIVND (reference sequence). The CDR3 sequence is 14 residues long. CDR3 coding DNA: TGTGCCAGTATGGAGACAGGGTCCTCCTACGAGCAGTACTTC. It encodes CASMETGSSYEQYF.

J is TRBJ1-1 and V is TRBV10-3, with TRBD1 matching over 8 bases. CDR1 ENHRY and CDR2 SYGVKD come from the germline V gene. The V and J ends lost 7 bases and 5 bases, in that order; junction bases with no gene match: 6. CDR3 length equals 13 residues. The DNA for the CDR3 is TGTGCCATCACCGCACAGGGGGGAACTGAAGCTTTCTTT. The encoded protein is CAITAQGGTEAFF.

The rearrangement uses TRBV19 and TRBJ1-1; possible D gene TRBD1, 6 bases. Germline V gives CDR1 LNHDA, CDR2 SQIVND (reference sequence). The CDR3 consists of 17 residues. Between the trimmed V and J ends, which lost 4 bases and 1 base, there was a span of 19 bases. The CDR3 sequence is CASSSEVAGEWNTEAFF. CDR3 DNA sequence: TGTGCCAGTAGTAGCGAGGTTGCAGGGGAATGGAACACTGAAGCTTTCTTT.

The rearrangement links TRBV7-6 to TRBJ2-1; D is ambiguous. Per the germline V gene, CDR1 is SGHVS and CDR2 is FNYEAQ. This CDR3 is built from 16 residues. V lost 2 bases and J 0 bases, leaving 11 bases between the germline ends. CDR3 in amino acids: CASSLSPLSSYNEQFF. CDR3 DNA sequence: TGTGCCAGCAGCTTATCCCCCCTGAGCTCCTACAATGAGCAGTTCTTC.

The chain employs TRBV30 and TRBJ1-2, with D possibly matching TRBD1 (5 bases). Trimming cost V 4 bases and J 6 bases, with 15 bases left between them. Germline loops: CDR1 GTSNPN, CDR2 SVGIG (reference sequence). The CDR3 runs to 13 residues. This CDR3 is CAWTNIGGDGYTF. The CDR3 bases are TGTGCCTGGACGAATATTGGGGGGGATGGCTACACCTTC.

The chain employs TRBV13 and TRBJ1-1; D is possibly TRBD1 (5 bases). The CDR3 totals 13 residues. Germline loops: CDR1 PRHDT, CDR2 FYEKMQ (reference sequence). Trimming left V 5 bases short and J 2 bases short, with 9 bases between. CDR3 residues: CASSPDSNTEAFF. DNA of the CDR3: TGTGCCAGCAGCCCCGACAGTAACACTGAAGCTTTCTTT.

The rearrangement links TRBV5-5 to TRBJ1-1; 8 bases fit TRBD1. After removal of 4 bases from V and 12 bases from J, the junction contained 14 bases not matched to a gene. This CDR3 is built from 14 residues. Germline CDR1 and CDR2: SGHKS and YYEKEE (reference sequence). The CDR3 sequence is CASSIQGAQLGTFF. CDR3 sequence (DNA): TGTGCCAGCAGCATCCAGGGGGCCCAACTAGGAACTTTCTTT.

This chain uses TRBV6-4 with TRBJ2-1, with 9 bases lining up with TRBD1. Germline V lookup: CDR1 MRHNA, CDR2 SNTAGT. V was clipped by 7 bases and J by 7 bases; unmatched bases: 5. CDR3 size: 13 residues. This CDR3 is CASTSDRGNEQFF. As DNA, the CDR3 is TGTGCCAGCACCTCCGACAGGGGGAATGAGCAGTTCTTC.

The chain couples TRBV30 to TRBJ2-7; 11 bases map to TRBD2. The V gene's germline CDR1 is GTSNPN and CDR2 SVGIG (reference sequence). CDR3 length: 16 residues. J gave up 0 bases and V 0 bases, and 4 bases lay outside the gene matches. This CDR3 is CAWSVGTSGNSYEQYF. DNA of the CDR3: TGTGCCTGGAGTGTAGGGACTAGCGGCAACTCCTACGAGCAGTACTTC.

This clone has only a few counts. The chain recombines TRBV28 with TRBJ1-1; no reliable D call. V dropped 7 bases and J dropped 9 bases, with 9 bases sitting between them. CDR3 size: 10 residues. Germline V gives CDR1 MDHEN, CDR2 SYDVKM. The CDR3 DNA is TGTGCCAGCACGATGGCCCAAGCTTTCTTT. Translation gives CASTMAQAFF.

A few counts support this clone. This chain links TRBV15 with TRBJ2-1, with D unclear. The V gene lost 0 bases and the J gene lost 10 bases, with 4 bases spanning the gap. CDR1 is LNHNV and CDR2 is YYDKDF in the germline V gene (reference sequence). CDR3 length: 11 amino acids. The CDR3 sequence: CATSRETEQFF. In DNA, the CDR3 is TGTGCCACCAGCAGAGAGACAGAGCAGTTCTTC.